This TCR beta chain was found in a study of shared clonotypes between healthy human individuals. Nashville, Tennessee was home to all donors, who were Caucasian adults. Replicate PCRs run on unsorted PBMC used 300 to 350 ng DNA, which was 30,000 to 35,000 T cell genomes. It was on ten immunoSEQ deep assay plates that unsorted PBMC DNA was sequenced. Methods used by the authors: In the immunoSEQ data, sequences were junction-only and lacked quality scores, so filtering differed. The repertoire was sequenced with immunoSEQ multiplex PCR; TCRdb's copy has only in-frame clones and lacks some. Clone size and the V and J calls come from that table; the DNA yielded D and trimming. This table has about half a million clones, more than 75% appearing once. CDR1 is SGHRS, CDR2 YFSETQ, per germline. The CDR3 contains 15 residues. The V gene lost 5 bases and the J gene lost 3 bases, with 12 bases spanning the gap.

The chain recombines TRBV5-1 with TRBJ2-6; D possibly corresponds to TRBD2 (5 bases). This clonotype originated in a woman in her 40s in good health. Some clones in this sample may be carry-over from other donors' samples. Sequenced sample: PBMCs. The CDR3 here is CASREGVDGANVLTF. CDR3 nucleotides: TGCGCCAGCAGAGAGGGTGTTGATGGGGCCAACGTCCTGACTTTC.